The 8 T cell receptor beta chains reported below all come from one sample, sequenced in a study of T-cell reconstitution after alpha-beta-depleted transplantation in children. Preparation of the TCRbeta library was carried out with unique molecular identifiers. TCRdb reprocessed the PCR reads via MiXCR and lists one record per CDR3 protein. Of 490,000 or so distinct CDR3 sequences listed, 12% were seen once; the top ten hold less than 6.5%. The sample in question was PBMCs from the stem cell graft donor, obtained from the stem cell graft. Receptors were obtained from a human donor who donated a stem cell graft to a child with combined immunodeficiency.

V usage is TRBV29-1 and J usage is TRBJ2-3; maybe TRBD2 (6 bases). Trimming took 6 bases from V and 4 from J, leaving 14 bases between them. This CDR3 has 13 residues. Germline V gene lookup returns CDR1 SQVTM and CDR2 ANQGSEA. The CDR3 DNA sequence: TGCAGCGTGGGGACTCTTAACTCAGATACGCAGTATTTT. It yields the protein CSVGTLNSDTQYF.

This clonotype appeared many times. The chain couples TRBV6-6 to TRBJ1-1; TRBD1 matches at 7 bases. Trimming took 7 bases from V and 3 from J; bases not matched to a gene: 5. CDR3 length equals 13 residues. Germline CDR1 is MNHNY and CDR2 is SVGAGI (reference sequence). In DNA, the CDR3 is TGTGCCAGCACAAGACAGGGATACACTGAAGCTTTCTTT. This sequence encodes CASTRQGYTEAFF.

CDR3 sequence: CAISEHGSDEQYF. The CDR3 DNA sequence: TGTGCCATCAGTGAGCACGGATCAGACGAGCAGTACTTC. The chain recombines TRBV10-3 with TRBJ2-7; no clear D. Between the trimmed V and J ends, which lost 2 bases and 5 bases, there was a span of 10 bases. CDR3 size: 13 residues. Germline lookup yields CDR1 ENHRY and CDR2 SYGVKD.

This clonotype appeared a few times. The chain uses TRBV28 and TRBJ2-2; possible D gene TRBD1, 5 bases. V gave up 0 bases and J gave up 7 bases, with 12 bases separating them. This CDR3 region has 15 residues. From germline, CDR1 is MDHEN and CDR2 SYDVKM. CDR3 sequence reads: CASSLWAGLIGELFF. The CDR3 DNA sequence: TGTGCCAGCAGTTTATGGGCAGGGTTGATCGGGGAGCTGTTTTTT.

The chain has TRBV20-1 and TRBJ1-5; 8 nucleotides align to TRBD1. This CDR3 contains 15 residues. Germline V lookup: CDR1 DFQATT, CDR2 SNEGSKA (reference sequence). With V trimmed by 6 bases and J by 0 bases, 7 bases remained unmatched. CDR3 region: CSAADREGSNQPQHF. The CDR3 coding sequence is TGCAGTGCCGCGGACAGGGAAGGTAGCAATCAGCCCCAGCATTTT.

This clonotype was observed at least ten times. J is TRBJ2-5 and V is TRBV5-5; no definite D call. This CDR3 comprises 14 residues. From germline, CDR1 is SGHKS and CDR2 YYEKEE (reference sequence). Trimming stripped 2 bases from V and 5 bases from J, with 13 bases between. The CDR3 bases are TGTGCCAGCAGCTTAGGCCTAGAGGTGGAGACCCAGTACTTC. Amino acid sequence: CASSLGLEVETQYF.

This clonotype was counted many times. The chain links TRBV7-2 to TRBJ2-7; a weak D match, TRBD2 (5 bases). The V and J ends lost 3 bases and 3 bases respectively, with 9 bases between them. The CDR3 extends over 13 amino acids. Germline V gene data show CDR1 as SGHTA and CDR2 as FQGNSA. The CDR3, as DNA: TGTGCCAGCAGCTTCGGACTTAGCTACGAGCAGTACTTC. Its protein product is CASSFGLSYEQYF.

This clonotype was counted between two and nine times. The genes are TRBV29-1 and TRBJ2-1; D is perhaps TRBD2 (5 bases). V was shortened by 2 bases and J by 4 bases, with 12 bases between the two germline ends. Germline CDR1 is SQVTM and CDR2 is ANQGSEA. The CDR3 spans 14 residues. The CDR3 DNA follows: TGCAGCGTTGAATGGCTAGCCCTTTACAATGAGCAGTTCTTC. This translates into CSVEWLALYNEQFF.